This T cell receptor (beta chain) was sequenced in a study of vaccination and CD4 T cells after COVID-19. The overall study: Post-COVID draws came a median about 91 days after diagnosis (range 35 to 161). Cellular stimulation was performed using overlapping spike peptides derived from SARS-CoV-2, HCoV-NL63, HCoV-OC43 and HCoV-229E. Study-wide results and caveats: Spike mono-reactive clones accounted for 304 of the 307 vaccine-specific clones found in convalescent patients.

Oncomine TCR Beta short-read sequencing was applied to DNA from cultured CD4+ T cells. TCRdb reprocessed the PCR reads with MiXCR, giving one entry per CDR3 protein. This sample yields nearly 15,000 distinct CDR3 sequences, of which roughly 53% are seen a single time; roughly 4.2% belongs to the top ten. Treatment of the sample: roughly 11-day PBMC culture with coronavirus spike peptide pools or control peptides (ViraFEST assay). In the case of this clonotype: The antigen is unknown.

Germline V CDR1 and CDR2: GTSNPN, SVGIG (reference sequence). This CDR3 region has 11 residues. The V segment lost 3 bases and the J segment 14 bases; nucleotides outside the gene matches: 9. The specimen comprised CD4+ T cells from blood, cultured in vitro, sampled before SARS-CoV-2 vaccination. V usage is TRBV30 and J usage is TRBJ1-1, with 7 bases aligning to TRBD1. The sequence was collected from a human donor who had recovered from COVID-19. For the CDR3, the DNA is TGTGCCTGGAGCCTAATGGACAGGCCCTTCTTT. Encoded protein: CAWSLMDRPFF.